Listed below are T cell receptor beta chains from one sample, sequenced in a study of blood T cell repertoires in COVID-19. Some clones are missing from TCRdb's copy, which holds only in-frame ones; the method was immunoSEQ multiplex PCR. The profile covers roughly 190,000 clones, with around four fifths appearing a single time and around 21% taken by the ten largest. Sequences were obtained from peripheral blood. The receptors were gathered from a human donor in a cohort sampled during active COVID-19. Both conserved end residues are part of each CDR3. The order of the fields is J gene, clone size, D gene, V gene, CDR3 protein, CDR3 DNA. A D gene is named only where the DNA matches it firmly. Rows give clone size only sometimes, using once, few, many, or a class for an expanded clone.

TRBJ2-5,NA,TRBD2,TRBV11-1,CASSSRLAGVETQYF,TGTGCCAGCAGCTCCCGACTAGCGGGAGTTGAGACCCAGTACTTC
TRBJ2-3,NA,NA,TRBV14,CASSQQYGDTQYF,TGTGCCAGCAGCCAACAATATGGCGATACGCAGTATTTT
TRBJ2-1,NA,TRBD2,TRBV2,CAMRRLAGTNNEQFF,TGTGCAATGCGGCGGCTAGCGGGAACAAACAATGAGCAGTTCTTC
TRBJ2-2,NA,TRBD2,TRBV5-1,CASSRTSADTGELFF,TGCGCCAGCAGCCGGACTAGCGCTGACACCGGGGAGCTGTTTTTT
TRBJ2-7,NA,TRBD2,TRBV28,CASSFSPGGYEQYF,TGTGCCAGCAGTTTTTCCCCGGGGGGATACGAGCAGTACTTC
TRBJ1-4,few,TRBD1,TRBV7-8,CASSPRQGLNEKLFF,TGTGCCAGCAGCCCTCGACAGGGCCTTAATGAAAAACTGTTTTTT
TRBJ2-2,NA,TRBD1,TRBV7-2,CASSLFGQGVGTGELFF,TGTGCCAGCAGCTTATTCGGACAGGGGGTTGGCACCGGGGAGCTGTTTTTT
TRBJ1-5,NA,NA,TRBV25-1,CASSDRTDLQPQHF,TGTGCCAGCAGTGATAGGACAGATCTTCAGCCCCAGCATTTT
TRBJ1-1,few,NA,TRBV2,CASLLDSEAFF,TGTGCCAGCCTCCTGGACAGTGAAGCTTTCTTT
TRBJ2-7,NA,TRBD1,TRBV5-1,CASSLPGTAAFAQYF,TGCGCCAGCAGCTTGCCCGGGACAGCAGCCTTTGCGCAGTACTTC